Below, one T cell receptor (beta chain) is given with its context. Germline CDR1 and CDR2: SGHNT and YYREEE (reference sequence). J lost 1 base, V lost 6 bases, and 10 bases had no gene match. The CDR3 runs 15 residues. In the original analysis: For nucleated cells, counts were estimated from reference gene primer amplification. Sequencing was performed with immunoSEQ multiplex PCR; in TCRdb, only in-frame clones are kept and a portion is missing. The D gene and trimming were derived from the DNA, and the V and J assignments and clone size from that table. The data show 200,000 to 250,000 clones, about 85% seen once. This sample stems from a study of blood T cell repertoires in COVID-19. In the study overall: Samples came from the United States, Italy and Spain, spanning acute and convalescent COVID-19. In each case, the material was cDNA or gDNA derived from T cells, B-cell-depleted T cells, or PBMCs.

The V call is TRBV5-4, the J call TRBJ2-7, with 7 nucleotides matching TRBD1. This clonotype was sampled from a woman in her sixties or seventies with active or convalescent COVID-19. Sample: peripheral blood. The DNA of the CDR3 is TGTGCCAGCATTCTCGAAGGGGGCATATCCTACGAGCAGTACGTC. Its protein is CASILEGGISYEQYV.